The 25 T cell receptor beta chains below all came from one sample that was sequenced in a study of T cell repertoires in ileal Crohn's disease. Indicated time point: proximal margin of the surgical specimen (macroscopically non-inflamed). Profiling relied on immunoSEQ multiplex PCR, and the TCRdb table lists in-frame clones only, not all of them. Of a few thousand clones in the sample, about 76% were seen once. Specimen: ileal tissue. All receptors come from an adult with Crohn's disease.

The CDR3 reads CASSLIPVTRDSPLHF. In nucleotides, the CDR3 is TGTGCCAGCAGTTTAATTCCGGTAACCCGGGATTCACCCCTCCACTTT. The chain carries TRBV28 and TRBJ1-6; D is unresolved. This CDR3 contains 16 residues. V lost 2 bases, J lost 8 bases, and 16 bases lay in between. The germline V gene has CDR1 MDHEN and CDR2 SYDVKM.

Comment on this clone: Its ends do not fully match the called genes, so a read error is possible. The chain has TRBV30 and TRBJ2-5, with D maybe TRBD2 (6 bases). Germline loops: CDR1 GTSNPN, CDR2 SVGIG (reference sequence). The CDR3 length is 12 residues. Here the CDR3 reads CSQTGVGETQYF. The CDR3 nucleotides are TGCTCCCAGACGGGAGTTGGAGAGACCCAGTACTTC.

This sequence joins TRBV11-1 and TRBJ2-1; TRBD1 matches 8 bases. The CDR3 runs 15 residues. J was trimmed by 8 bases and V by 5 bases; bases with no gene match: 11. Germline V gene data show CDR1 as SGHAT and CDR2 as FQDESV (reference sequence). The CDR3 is CASSPRTGSKDEQFF. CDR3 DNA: TGTGCCAGCAGCCCAAGGACAGGGTCTAAGGATGAGCAGTTCTTC.

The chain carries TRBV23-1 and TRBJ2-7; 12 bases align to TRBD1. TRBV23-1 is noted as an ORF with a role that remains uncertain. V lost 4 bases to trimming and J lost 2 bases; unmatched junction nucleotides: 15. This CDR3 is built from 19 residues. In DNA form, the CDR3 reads TGCGCCAGCAGTCCCCTTCCGGGACAGGGGGCGGGAAGGCCCTACGAGCAGTACTTC. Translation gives CASSPLPGQGAGRPYEQYF.

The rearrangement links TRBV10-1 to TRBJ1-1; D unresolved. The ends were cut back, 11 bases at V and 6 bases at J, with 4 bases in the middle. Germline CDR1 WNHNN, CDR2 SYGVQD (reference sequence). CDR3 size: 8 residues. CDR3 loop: CAAPEAFF. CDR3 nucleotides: TGCGCCGCCCCTGAAGCTTTCTTT.

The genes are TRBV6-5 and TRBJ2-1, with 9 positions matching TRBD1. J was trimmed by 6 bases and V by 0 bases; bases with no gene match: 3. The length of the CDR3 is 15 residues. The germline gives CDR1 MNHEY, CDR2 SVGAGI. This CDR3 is CASSYSGQGPNEQFF. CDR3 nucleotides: TGTGCCAGCAGTTACTCGGGACAGGGACCCAATGAGCAGTTCTTC.

The CDR3 loop reads CASSWGGGGTDTQYF. The CDR3 DNA reads as TGTGCCAGCAGTTGGGGGGGCGGTGGGACAGATACGCAGTATTTT. The V gene is TRBV27, the J gene TRBJ2-3; D perhaps matches TRBD2 (7 bases). Trimming removed 4 bases at V and 3 bases at J, with 14 bases between. Per the germline V gene, CDR1 is MNHEY and CDR2 is SMNVEV (reference sequence). The CDR3 extends over 15 amino acids.

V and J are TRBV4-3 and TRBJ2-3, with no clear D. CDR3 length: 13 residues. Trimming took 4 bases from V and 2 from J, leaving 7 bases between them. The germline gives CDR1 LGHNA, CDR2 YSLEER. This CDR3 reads CASSPSSTDTQYF. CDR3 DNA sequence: TGCGCCAGCAGCCCCAGTTCCACAGATACGCAGTATTTT.

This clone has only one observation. The CDR3: CASSLVADHYGYTF. For the CDR3, the DNA is TGTGCCAGCAGCTTGGTAGCAGATCACTATGGCTACACCTTC. The chain couples TRBV5-5 to TRBJ1-2; unclear D gene. The CDR3 runs to 14 residues. Deletions cut 0 bases from V and 3 bases from J, with 9 bases between. Germline V gene data show CDR1 as SGHKS and CDR2 as YYEKEE (reference sequence).

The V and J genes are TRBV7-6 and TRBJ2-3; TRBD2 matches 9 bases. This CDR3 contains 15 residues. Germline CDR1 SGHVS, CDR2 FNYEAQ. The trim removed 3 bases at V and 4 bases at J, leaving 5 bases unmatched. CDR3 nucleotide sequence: TGTGCCAGCAGCTTTACTAGCGGGTCTGCAGATACGCAGTATTTT. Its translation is CASSFTSGSADTQYF.

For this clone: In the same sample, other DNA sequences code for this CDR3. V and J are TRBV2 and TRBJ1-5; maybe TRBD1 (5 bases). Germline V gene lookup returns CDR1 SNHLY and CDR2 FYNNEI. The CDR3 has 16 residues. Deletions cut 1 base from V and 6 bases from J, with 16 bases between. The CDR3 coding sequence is TGTGCCAGCAGTGAAGTTCGGGGGGTGGGTGGTCAGCCCCAGCATTTT. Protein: CASSEVRGVGGQPQHF.

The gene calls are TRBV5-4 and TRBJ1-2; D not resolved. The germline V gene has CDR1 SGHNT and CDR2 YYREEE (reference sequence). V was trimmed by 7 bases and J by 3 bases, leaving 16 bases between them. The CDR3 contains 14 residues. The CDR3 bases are TGTGCCAGCGGAAGACGGACGGTCGACTATGGCTACACCTTC. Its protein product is CASGRRTVDYGYTF.

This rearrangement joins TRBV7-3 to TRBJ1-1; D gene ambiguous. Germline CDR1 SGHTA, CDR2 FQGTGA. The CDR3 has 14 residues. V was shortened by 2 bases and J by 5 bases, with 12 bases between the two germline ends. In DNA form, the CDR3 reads TGTGCCAGCAGCTTACGCTGGGGTGAAACTGAAGCTTTCTTT. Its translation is CASSLRWGETEAFF. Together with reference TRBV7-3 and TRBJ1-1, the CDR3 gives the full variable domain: GAGVSQTPSNKVTEKGKYVELRCDPISGHTALYWYRQSLGQGPEFLIYFQGTGAADDSGLPNDRFFAVRPEGSVSTLKIQRTERGDSAVYLCASSLRWGETEAFFGQGTRLTVV.

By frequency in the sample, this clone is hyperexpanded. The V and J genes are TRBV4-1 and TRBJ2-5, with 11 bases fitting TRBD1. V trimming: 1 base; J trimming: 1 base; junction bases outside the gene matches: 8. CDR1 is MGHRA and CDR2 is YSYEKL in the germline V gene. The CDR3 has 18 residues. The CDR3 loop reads CASSQGATGTGGQETQYF. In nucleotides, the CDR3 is TGCGCCAGCAGCCAAGGGGCGACTGGGACAGGGGGCCAAGAGACCCAGTACTTC.

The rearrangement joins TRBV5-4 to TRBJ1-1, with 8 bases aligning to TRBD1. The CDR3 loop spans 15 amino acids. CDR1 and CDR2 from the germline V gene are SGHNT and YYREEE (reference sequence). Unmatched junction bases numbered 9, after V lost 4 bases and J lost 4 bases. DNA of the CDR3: TGTGCCAGCAGCCTGGGACAGGCCAGGGGCACTGAAGCTTTCTTT. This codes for CASSLGQARGTEAFF.

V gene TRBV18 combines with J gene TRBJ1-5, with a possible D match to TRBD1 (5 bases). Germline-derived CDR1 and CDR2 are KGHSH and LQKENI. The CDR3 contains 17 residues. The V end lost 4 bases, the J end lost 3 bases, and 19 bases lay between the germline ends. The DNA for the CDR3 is TGTGCCAGCTCACGAGGCCAGGCAGGGCGGTACAATCAGCCCCAGCATTTT. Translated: CASSRGQAGRYNQPQHF.

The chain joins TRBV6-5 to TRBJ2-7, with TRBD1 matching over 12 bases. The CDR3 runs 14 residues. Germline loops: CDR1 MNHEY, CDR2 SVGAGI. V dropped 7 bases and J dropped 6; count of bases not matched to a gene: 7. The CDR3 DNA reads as TGTGCCAGCACTCACTCGGGACAGGGGGCCGAGCAGTACTTC. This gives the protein CASTHSGQGAEQYF.

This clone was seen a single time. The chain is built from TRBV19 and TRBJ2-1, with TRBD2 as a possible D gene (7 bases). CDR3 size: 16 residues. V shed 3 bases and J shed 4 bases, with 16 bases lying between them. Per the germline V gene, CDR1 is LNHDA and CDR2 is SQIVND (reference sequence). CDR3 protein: CASSILQGRGYNEQFF. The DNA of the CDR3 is TGTGCCAGTAGTATTCTGCAGGGGAGGGGATACAATGAGCAGTTCTTC.

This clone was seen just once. The CDR3 bases are TGTGCCACCAGCAGAGATCTTGTCGGGGGAGGGTCTCTCTATGGCTACACCTTC. The encoded protein is CATSRDLVGGGSLYGYTF. The chain joins TRBV15 to TRBJ1-2; perhaps TRBD1 as D (5 bases). From germline, CDR1 is LNHNV and CDR2 YYDKDF (reference sequence). The CDR3 spans 18 residues. The ends were cut back, 0 bases at V and 4 bases at J, with 21 bases in the middle.

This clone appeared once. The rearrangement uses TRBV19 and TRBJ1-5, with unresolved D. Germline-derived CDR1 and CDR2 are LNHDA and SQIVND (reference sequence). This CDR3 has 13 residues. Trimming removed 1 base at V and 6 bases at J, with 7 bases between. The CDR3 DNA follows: TGTGCCAGTAGTATAGCCTCGTCTCAGCCCCAGCATTTT. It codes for CASSIASSQPQHF.

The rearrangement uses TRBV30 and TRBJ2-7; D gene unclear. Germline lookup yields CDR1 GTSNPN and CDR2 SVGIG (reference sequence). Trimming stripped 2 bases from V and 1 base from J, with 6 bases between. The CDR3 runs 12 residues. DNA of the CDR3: TGTGCCTGGAGTAAGGGATCCTACGAGCAGTACTTC. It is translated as CAWSKGSYEQYF.

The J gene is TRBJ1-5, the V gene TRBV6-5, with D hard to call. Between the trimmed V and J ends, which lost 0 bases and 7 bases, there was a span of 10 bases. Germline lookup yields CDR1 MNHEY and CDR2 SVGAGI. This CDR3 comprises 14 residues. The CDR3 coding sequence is TGTGCCAGCAGTTACTCAGGTGACAAACAGCCCCAGCATTTT. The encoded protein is CASSYSGDKQPQHF.

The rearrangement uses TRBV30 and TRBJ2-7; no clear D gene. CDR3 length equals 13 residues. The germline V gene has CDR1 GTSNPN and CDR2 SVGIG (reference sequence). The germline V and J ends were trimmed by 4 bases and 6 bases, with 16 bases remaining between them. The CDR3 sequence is CAWTPSLRGEQYF. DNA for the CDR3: TGTGCCTGGACCCCCAGCCTTCGAGGCGAGCAGTACTTC.

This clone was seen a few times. CDR3: CASSDRDTNSYEQYF. CDR3 DNA: TGTGCCAGCAGCGACCGGGACACAAACTCCTACGAGCAGTACTTC. The gene calls are TRBV5-4 and TRBJ2-7, with D maybe TRBD1 (6 bases). Germline-derived CDR1 and CDR2 are SGHNT and YYREEE (reference sequence). V dropped 4 bases and J dropped 0 bases, with 14 bases sitting between them. The length of the CDR3 is 15 residues.

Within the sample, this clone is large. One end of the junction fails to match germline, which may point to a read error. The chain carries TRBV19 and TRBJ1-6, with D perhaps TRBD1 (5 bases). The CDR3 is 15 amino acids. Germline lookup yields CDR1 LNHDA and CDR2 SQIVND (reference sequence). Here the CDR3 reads CASSIRDSNNSPLHF. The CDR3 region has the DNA TGTGCCAGTAGCATCCGGGACTCCAATAATTCACCCCTCCACTTT.